A single sample gave rise to the 7 T cell receptor beta chains below, sequenced in a study of OX40 agonist ivuxolimab in advanced cancers. TCRdb's copy holds only in-frame clones and misses some; the assay was immunoSEQ multiplex PCR. The sample shows about 53,000 clones, 65% to 85% of them seen only once. This specimen consisted of CD4+ or CD8+ T cells sorted from blood, obtained in a trial of the OX40 agonist ivuxolimab. The receptors here all came from an adult with an advanced solid tumor such as melanoma, head and neck, liver or kidney cancer.

This chain uses TRBV2 with TRBJ1-1, with a possible D match to TRBD1 (5 bases). The CDR3 extends over 12 amino acids. The germline V and J ends were trimmed by 6 bases and 9 bases, with 14 bases remaining between them. The germline V gene encodes CDR1 SNHLY and CDR2 FYNNEI. CDR3 nucleotides: TGTGCCAGCAGCGTAAAAGGGGAGCAAGCTTTCTTT. Amino acid sequence: CASSVKGEQAFF.

The V call is TRBV10-1, the J call TRBJ2-2, with 9 bases that match TRBD2. This CDR3 has 19 amino acids. Trimming cost V 7 bases and J 0 bases; bases outside gene matches: 15. CDR1 and CDR2 from the germline V gene are WNHNN and SYGVQD (reference sequence). CDR3: CASNNRTSVKSANTGELFF. In nucleotides, the CDR3 is TGCGCCAGCAATAATAGGACTAGCGTGAAGTCTGCGAACACCGGGGAGCTGTTTTTT.

The gene calls are TRBV19 and TRBJ1-1; D is possibly TRBD1 (6 bases). The CDR3 totals 15 residues. Germline CDR1 is LNHDA and CDR2 is SQIVND (reference sequence). V was pared by 7 bases and J by 6 bases, with 21 bases between. CDR3 region: CASKSGAVRSSEAFF. The DNA of the CDR3 is TGTGCCAGTAAATCGGGGGCCGTCCGATCCTCTGAAGCTTTCTTT.

The chain combines TRBV7-2 with TRBJ2-2, with a tentative D call TRBD1 (6 bases). The CDR3 is 16 amino acids. Trimming stripped 1 base from V and 5 bases from J, with 14 bases between. Germline CDR1 and CDR2: SGHTA and FQGNSA. The CDR3 protein is CASSLGRGSITGELFF. The CDR3, as DNA: TGTGCCAGCAGCTTAGGCAGGGGAAGTATTACCGGGGAGCTGTTTTTT.

This chain links TRBV9 with TRBJ1-3, with D unresolved. Germline CDR1 SGDLS, CDR2 YYNGEE. The germline V and J ends were trimmed by 4 bases and 8 bases, with 19 bases remaining between them. This CDR3 spans 15 amino acids. CDR3 sequence: CASSSTRAGPDTIYF. In DNA form, the CDR3 reads TGTGCCAGCAGCTCAACGAGGGCAGGCCCGGACACCATATATTTT.

This sequence joins TRBV11-2 and TRBJ2-2, with D uncertain. The CDR3 spans 15 residues. Looked up from germline, CDR1 is SGHAT and CDR2 is FQNNGV. The ends were cut back, 1 base at V and 6 bases at J, with 12 bases in the middle. The CDR3 region is CASSLVVGGAGELFF. The CDR3 DNA reads as TGTGCCAGCAGCTTAGTTGTGGGTGGTGCCGGGGAGCTGTTTTTT. The full variable domain, completed using reference TRBV11-2 and TRBJ2-2, is EAGVAQSPRYKIIEKRQSVAFWCNPISGHATLYWYQQILGQGPKLLIQFQNNGVVDDSQLPKDRFSAERLKGVDSTLKIQPAKLEDSAVYLCASSLVVGGAGELFFGEGSRLTVL.

The chain is built from TRBV5-1 and TRBJ2-1, with TRBD2 identical over 7 bases. The length of the CDR3 is 15 residues. Unmatched junction bases numbered 10, after V lost 0 bases and J lost 10 bases. Germline CDR1 reads SGHRS; CDR2 reads YFSETQ. The CDR3 spells CASSLGREGRREQFF. CDR3 in DNA: TGCGCCAGCAGCTTGGGCAGGGAGGGACGAAGGGAGCAGTTCTTC.